This T cell receptor (beta chain) was sequenced in a study of blood T cell repertoires in COVID-19. Whole-study context: T cells, B-cell-depleted T cells, or PBMCs provided the cDNA or gDNA that served as material.

J gave up 9 bases and V 4 bases, and 11 bases lay outside the gene matches. Germline V CDR1 and CDR2: KGHDR, SFDVKD. This CDR3 has 15 amino acids. Only in-frame clones appear in the TCRdb table, and some are missing; sequencing was by immunoSEQ multiplex PCR. The sample records a few hundred thousand clones, about 81% being singletons. Participants spanned ages roughly 18 to 90 years and resided in 24 US areas. Cohort allocation depended upon clinical history that participants reported. The sequence was obtained from a young man with acute COVID-19. The sample comprised PBMCs or T cells enriched from blood (not recorded which). V is TRBV24-1 and J is TRBJ2-3, with 8 bases that match TRBD2. DNA for the CDR3: TGTGCCACCAGTGACGTAGCGGGATGGGTTCGGACGCAGTATTTT. Amino acids: CATSDVAGWVRTQYF.